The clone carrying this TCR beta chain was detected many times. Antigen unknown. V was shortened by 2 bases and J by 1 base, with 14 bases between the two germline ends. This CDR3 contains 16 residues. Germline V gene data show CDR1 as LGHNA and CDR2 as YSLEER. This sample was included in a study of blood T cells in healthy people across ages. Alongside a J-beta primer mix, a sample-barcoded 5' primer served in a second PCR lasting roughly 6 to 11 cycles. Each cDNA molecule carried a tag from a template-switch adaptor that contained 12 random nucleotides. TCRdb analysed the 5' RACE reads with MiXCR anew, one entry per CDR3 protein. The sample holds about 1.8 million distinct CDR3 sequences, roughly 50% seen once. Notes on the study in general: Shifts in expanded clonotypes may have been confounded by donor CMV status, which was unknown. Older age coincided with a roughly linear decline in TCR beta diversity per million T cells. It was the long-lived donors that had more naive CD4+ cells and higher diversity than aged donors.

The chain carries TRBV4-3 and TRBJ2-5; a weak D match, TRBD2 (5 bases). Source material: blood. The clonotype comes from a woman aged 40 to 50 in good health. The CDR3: CASSQLPAGSQETQYF. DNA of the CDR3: TGCGCCAGCAGCCAACTCCCCGCGGGCAGCCAAGAGACCCAGTACTTC.